This passage covers 17 T cell receptor beta chains from one sample sequenced in a study of control samples from healthy donors and cancer patients. Here immunoSEQ multiplex PCR was the method, and the copy in TCRdb shows in-frame clones only, minus some. The data show about 120,000 clones, 70% to 90% seen once. Source material: blood. The receptors originated from a man in his forties in good health.

The V gene is TRBV10-3, the J gene TRBJ1-1, with 7 bases lining up with TRBD1. The CDR3 covers 14 residues. The junction had 11 bases not matched to a gene; V was cut back by 5 bases and J by 8 bases. Germline V gives CDR1 ENHRY, CDR2 SYGVKD. CDR3 in DNA: TGTGCCATCAGTAGGAGCGGGACAGAGGGAGAAGCTTTCTTT. Translating it yields CAISRSGTEGEAFF.

The chain links TRBV14 to TRBJ1-1; the D gene is possibly TRBD1 (6 bases). CDR1 is SGHDN, CDR2 FVKESK, per germline. The CDR3 contains 13 residues. V was cut by 6 bases and J by 5 bases, with 13 bases left in between. In DNA form, the CDR3 reads TGTGCCAGCAGACAGGGATTTAGGACTGAAGCTTTCTTT. This gives the protein CASRQGFRTEAFF. The full variable domain, in which reference TRBV14 and TRBJ1-1 provide the parts outside the CDR3, is EAGVTQFPSHSVIEKGQTVTLRCDPISGHDNLYWYRRVMGKEIKFLLHFVKESKQDESGMPNNRFLAERTGGTYSTLKVQPAELEDSGVYFCASRQGFRTEAFFGQGTRLTVV.

This clone appeared once. J is TRBJ2-7 and V is TRBV24-1, with D perhaps given as TRBD1 or TRBD2 (5 bases each). This CDR3 has 13 amino acids. Between the trimmed V and J ends, which lost 6 bases and 5 bases, there was a span of 13 bases. Germline lookup yields CDR1 KGHDR and CDR2 SFDVKD. CDR3 in DNA: TGTGCCACCAGTAGAGGGGAGAGGAACGAGCAGTACTTC. It translates to CATSRGERNEQYF.

This chain connects TRBV4-1 to TRBJ2-4; maybe TRBD2 (6 bases). CDR1 and CDR2 from the germline V gene are MGHRA and YSYEKL. V shed 5 bases and J shed 6 bases, with 14 bases lying between them. The CDR3 totals 14 residues. CDR3 in DNA: TGCGCCAGCAGCGCCCCGCGGGACGGAAACATTCAGTACTTC. It translates to CASSAPRDGNIQYF.

The genes are TRBV27 and TRBJ1-1; D remains unclear. Trimming cost V 2 bases and J 0 bases, with 4 bases left between them. The CDR3 is made up of 13 amino acids. The germline gives CDR1 MNHEY, CDR2 SMNVEV (reference sequence). Here the CDR3 reads CASSLNVNTEAFF. The CDR3 bases are TGTGCCAGCAGTTTAAATGTGAACACTGAAGCTTTCTTT.

This chain uses TRBV7-3 with TRBJ1-1, with TRBD1 as a possible D gene (5 bases). Germline V gene lookup returns CDR1 SGHTA and CDR2 FQGTGA. The CDR3 runs to 15 residues. Between the trimmed V and J ends, which lost 5 bases and 3 bases, there was a span of 16 bases. CDR3 residues: CASSRDTLGHTEAFF. The DNA for the CDR3 is TGTGCCAGCAGCCGAGACACCCTGGGGCACACTGAAGCTTTCTTT.

The rearrangement links TRBV27 to TRBJ2-1; TRBD2 agrees at 10 bases. Germline assignment: CDR1 MNHEY and CDR2 SMNVEV (reference sequence). The CDR3 sequence is 15 residues long. V lost 1 base, J lost 5 bases, and 2 bases stayed unmatched. CDR3 protein: CASSLLGLANNEQFF. The DNA of the CDR3 is TGTGCCAGCAGTTTATTGGGACTAGCGAACAATGAGCAGTTCTTC.

The chain recombines TRBV11-3 with TRBJ1-1, with 11 nucleotides matching TRBD1. Germline V CDR1 and CDR2: SGHNT, YENEEA. J lost 1 base, V lost 4 bases, and 2 bases had no gene match. The CDR3 runs to 15 residues. Written as DNA, the CDR3 is TGTGCCAGCAGCTCCGGACAGGGGGCGAACACTGAAGCTTTCTTT. It translates to CASSSGQGANTEAFF.

V is TRBV4-3 and J is TRBJ1-1; D remains unclear. V was trimmed by 3 bases and J by 1 base, leaving 6 bases between them. The CDR3 contains 13 residues. Per germline, CDR1 LGHNA and CDR2 YSLEER. The DNA of the CDR3 is TGCGCCAGCAGCCACGACAAGAACACTGAAGCTTTCTTT. Translating gives CASSHDKNTEAFF.

The genes are TRBV28 and TRBJ1-5, with 7 bases identical to TRBD1. CDR1 MDHEN and CDR2 SYDVKM come from the germline V gene. There are 13 residues in the CDR3. After removal of 1 base from V and 11 bases from J, the junction contained 5 bases not matched to a gene. In DNA form, the CDR3 reads TGTGCCAGCAGTTTATCGGGACAGTCAACCCAGCATTTT. Amino acid sequence: CASSLSGQSTQHF.

This clone turned up a few times. This rearrangement joins TRBV27 to TRBJ1-5, with D uncertain. V lost 5 bases, J lost 5 bases, and 10 bases lay in between. CDR1 and CDR2 (germline): MNHEY, SMNVEV (reference sequence). CDR3 length: 13 residues. CDR3 coding DNA: TGTGCCAGCAGTAAAGAAAGGGATCAGCCCCAGCATTTT. Residues: CASSKERDQPQHF.

V gene TRBV12-3 or TRBV12-4 combines with J gene TRBJ1-5, with D unclear. This CDR3 is built from 13 residues. Trimming stripped 4 bases from V and 6 bases from J, with 10 bases between. The CDR3 coding sequence is TGTGCCAGCAGTTCATACGCGGGTCAGCCCCAGCATTTT. Translating gives CASSSYAGQPQHF.

The chain is built from TRBV9 and TRBJ1-2, with D unresolved. The V gene lost 3 bases and the J gene lost 0 bases, with 9 bases spanning the gap. In germline, CDR1 is SGDLS, CDR2 YYNGEE. The CDR3 loop spans 14 amino acids. The CDR3 region is CASSAVATNYGYTF. CDR3 DNA sequence: TGTGCCAGCAGCGCCGTAGCGACTAACTATGGCTACACCTTC.

The rearrangement links TRBV5-1 to TRBJ1-1; D may be TRBD1 (6 bases). CDR3 length: 15 residues. V lost 1 base and J 0 bases, leaving 10 bases between the germline ends. The germline V gene has CDR1 SGHRS and CDR2 YFSETQ. CDR3: CASSLSGAMNTEAFF. In nucleotides, the CDR3 is TGCGCCAGCAGCTTGTCAGGGGCTATGAACACTGAAGCTTTCTTT. Full variable domain (rest looked up from reference TRBV5-1 and TRBJ1-1): KAGVTQTPRYLIKTRGQQVTLSCSPISGHRSVSWYQQTPGQGLQFLFEYFSETQRNKGNFPGRFSGRQFSNSRSEMNVSTLELGDSALYLCASSLSGAMNTEAFFGQGTRLTVV.

The rearrangement joins TRBV15 to TRBJ2-7; D is unresolved. V lost 4 bases, J lost 0 bases, and 10 bases lay in between. Germline V gives CDR1 LNHNV, CDR2 YYDKDF (reference sequence). The CDR3 runs 14 residues. The CDR3 DNA reads TGTGCCACCAGCAAAGGACGGGCCTCCTACGAGCAGTACTTC. Translation: CATSKGRASYEQYF.

The rearrangement uses TRBV6-5 and TRBJ1-6; D remains ambiguous. With 6 bases removed from V and 6 bases from J, the gap between germline ends came to 9 bases. In germline, CDR1 is MNHEY, CDR2 SVGAGI. The CDR3 is made up of 13 amino acids. The CDR3 DNA is TGTGCCAGCAGCCGAGGACCTAATTCACCCCTCCACTTT. Protein sequence: CASSRGPNSPLHF.

V and J are TRBV9 and TRBJ2-7, with TRBD2 matching over 14 bases. Germline V gene lookup returns CDR1 SGDLS and CDR2 YYNGEE. The V segment lost 3 bases and the J segment 2 bases; nucleotides outside the gene matches: 1. The CDR3 has 15 amino acids. CDR3 DNA sequence: TGTGCCAGCAGCGCGACTAGCGGGGGGGCCTACGAGCAGTACTTC. The encoded protein is CASSATSGGAYEQYF.